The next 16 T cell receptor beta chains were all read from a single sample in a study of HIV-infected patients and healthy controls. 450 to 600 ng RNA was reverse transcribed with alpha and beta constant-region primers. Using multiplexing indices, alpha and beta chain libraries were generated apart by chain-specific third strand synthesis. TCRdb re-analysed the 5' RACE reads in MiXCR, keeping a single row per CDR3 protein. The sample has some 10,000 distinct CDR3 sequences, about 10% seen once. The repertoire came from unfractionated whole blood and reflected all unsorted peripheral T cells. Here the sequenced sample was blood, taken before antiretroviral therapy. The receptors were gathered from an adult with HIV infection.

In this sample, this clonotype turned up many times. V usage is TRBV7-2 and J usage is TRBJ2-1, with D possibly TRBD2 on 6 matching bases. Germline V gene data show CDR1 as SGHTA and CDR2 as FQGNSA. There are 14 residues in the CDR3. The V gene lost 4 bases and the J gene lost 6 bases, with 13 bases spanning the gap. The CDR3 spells CASSSSRLGNEQFF. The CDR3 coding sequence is TGTGCCAGCAGCTCCAGCCGACTAGGCAATGAGCAGTTCTTC.

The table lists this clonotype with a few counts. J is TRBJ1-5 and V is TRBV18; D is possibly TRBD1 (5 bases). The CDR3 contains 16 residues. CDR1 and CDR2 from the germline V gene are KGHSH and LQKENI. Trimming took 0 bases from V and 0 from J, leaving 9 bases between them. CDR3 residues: CASSPPGAYSNQPQHF. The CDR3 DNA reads TGTGCCAGCTCACCACCCGGGGCCTATAGCAATCAGCCCCAGCATTTT. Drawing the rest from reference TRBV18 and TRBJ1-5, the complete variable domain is NAGVMQNPRHLVRRRGQEARLRCSPMKGHSHVYWYRQLPEEGLKFMVYLQKENIIDESGMPKERFSAEFPKEGPSILRIQQVVRGDSAAYFCASSPPGAYSNQPQHFGDGTRLSIL.

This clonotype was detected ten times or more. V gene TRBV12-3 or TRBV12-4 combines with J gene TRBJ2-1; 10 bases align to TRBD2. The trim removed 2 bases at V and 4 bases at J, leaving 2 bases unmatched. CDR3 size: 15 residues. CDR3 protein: CASSLRTSGYNEQFF. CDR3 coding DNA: TGTGCCAGCAGTTTACGGACTAGCGGTTACAATGAGCAGTTCTTC.

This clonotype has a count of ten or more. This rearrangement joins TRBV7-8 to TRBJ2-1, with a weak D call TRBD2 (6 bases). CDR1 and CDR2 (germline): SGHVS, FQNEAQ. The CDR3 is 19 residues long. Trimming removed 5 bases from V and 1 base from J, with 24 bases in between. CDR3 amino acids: CASSAHLSGVLMSYNEQFF. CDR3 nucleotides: TGTGCCAGCAGCGCACATTTATCGGGGGTCCTTATGTCCTACAATGAGCAGTTCTTC.

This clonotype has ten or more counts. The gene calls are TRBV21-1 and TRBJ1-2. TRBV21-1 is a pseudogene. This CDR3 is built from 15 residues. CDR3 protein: CASSKAGTEYYGYTF. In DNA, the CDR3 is TGTGCCAGCAGCAAAGCGGGAACAGAATACTATGGCTACACCTTC.

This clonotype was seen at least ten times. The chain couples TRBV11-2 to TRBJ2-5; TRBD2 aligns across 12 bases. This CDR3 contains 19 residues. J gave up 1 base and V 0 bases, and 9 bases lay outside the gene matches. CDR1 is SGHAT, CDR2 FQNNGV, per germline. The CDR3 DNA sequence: TGTGCCAGCAGCTTAGATCCCCCGGGACTAGCGGGTATCCAAGAGACCCAGTACTTC. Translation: CASSLDPPGLAGIQETQYF.

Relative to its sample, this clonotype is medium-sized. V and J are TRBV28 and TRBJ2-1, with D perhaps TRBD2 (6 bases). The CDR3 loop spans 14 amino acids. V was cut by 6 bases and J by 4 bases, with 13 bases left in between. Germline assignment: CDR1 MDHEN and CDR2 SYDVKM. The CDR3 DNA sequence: TGTGCCAGCAGAACTGTGACTAGGTACAATGAGCAGTTCTTC. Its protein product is CASRTVTRYNEQFF.

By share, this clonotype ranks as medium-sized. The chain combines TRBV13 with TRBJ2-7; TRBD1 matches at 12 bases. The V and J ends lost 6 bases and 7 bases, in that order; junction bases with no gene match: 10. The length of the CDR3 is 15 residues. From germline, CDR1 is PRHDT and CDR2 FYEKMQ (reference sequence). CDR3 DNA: TGTGCCAGCAGTTCTCCGGGACAGGGGGCGGAAGAGCAGTACTTC. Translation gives CASSSPGQGAEEQYF.

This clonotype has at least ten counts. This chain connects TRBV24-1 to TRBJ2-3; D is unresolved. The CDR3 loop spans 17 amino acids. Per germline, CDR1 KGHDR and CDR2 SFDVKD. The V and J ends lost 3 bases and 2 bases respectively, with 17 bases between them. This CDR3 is CATSDPGPKPYTDTQYF. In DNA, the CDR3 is TGTGCCACCAGTGATCCAGGACCAAAACCCTACACAGATACGCAGTATTTT.

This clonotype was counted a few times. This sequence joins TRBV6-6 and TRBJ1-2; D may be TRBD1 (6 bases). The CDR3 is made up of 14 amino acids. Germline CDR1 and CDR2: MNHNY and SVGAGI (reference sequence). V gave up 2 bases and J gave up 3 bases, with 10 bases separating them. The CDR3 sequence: CASSYGGSDYGYTF. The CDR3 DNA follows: TGTGCCAGCAGTTACGGGGGCTCCGACTATGGCTACACCTTC.

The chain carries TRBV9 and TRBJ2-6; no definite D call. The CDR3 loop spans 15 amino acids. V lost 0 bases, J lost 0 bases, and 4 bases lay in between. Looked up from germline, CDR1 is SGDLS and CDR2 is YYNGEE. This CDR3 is CASSVGYSGANVLTF. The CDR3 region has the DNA TGTGCCAGCAGCGTAGGATACTCTGGGGCCAACGTCCTGACTTTC. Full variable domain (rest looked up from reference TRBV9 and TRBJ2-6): DSGVTQTPKHLITATGQRVTLRCSPRSGDLSVYWYQQSLDQGLQFLIQYYNGEERAKGNILERFSAQQFPDLHSELNLSSLELGDSALYFCASSVGYSGANVLTFGAGSRLTVL.

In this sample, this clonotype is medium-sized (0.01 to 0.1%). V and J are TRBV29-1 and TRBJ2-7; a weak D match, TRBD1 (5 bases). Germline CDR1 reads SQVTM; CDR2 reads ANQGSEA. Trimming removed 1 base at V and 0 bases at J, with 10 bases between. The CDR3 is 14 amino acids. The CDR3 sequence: CSVEARTNSYEQYF. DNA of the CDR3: TGCAGCGTTGAAGCCCGGACAAACTCCTACGAGCAGTACTTC.

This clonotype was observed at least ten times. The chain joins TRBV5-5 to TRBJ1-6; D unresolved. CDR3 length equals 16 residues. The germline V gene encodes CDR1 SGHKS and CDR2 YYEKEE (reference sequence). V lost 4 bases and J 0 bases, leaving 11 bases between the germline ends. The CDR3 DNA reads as TGTGCCAGCAGCCCCGAGCAGAGCTCCTATAATTCACCCCTCCACTTT. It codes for CASSPEQSSYNSPLHF.

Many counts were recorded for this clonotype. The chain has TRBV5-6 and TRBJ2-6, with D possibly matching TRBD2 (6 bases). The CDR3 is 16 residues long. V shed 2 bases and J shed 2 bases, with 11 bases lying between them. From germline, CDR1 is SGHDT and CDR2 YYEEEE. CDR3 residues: CASSFPWEAGANVLTF. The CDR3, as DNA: TGTGCCAGCAGCTTTCCTTGGGAGGCTGGGGCCAACGTCCTGACTTTC.

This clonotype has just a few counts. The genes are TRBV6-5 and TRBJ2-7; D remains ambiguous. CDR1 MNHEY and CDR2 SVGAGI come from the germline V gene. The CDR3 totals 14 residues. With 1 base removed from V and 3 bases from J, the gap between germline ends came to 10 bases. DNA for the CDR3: TGTGCCAGCAGTTACTTAGCCGGAGTCTACGAGCAGTACTTC. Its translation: CASSYLAGVYEQYF.

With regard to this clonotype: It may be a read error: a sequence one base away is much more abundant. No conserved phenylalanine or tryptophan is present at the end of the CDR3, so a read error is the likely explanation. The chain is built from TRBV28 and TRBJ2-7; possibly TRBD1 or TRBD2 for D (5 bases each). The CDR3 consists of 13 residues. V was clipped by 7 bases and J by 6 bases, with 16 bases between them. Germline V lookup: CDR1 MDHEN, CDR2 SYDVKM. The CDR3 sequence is CASNPEGTSEQYL. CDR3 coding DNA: TGTGCCAGCAATCCGGAAGGGACGTCCGAGCAGTACCTC.